The rows below give T cell receptor beta chains drawn from one sample of a study of T-cell reconstitution after alpha-beta-depleted transplantation in children. TCRdb redid the calling of the PCR reads with MiXCR, one entry per CDR3 protein. The sample has hundreds of thousands of distinct CDR3 sequences; about 15% are singletons. The source material was PBMCs from the stem cell graft donor, sampled from the stem cell graft. These receptors came from a human donor who donated a stem cell graft to a child with acute myeloid leukemia. The CDR3 runs from the conserved cysteine through the conserved F or W. Each record gives: J gene, clone size, V gene, D gene, CDR3 protein, CDR3 DNA. D genes are given only for firm matches. Only some rows state a clone size, as once, few, many or a class for expanded clones.

TRBJ2-7	many	TRBV20-1	.	CSARLPQGDEQYF	TGCAGTGCTAGGTTACCACAGGGCGACGAGCAGTACTTC
TRBJ2-1	.	TRBV11-3	.	CASSAPDTYNEQFF	TGTGCCAGCAGCGCCCCGGACACCTACAATGAGCAGTTCTTC
TRBJ2-3	few	TRBV5-6	TRBD2	CASSSLAEADTQYF	TGTGCCAGCAGCTCCCTAGCGGAGGCAGATACGCAGTATTTT
TRBJ1-2	few	TRBV18	.	CASSPVESGHYGYTF	TGTGCCAGCTCACCAGTCGAATCCGGCCACTATGGCTACACCTTC
TRBJ2-3	few	TRBV6-6	.	CASTLDYTDTQYF	TGTGCCAGCACCCTGGACTATACAGATACGCAGTATTTT
TRBJ2-4	many	TRBV5-6	.	CASTAVPSNIQYF	TGTGCCAGCACCGCCGTCCCGAGTAACATTCAGTACTTC
TRBJ1-2	many	TRBV7-9	.	CASSFGRDYGYTF	TGTGCCAGCAGCTTTGGCAGGGACTATGGCTACACCTTC
TRBJ2-1	few	TRBV20-1	.	CSARDEVYSYNEQFF	TGCAGTGCTAGAGATGAGGTGTACTCCTACAATGAGCAGTTCTTC
TRBJ1-2	.	TRBV6-6	TRBD1	CASSAQGGYGYTF	TGTGCCAGCAGTGCACAGGGGGGCTATGGCTACACCTTC
TRBJ1-1	few	TRBV7-9	.	CASSLEQARTEAFF	TGTGCCAGCAGCTTAGAACAGGCTAGGACTGAAGCTTTCTTT
TRBJ1-3	few	TRBV10-3	TRBD1	CATKMTGRGGTIYF	TGTGCCACCAAAATGACAGGGAGGGGCGGCACCATATATTTT
TRBJ2-5	many	TRBV7-2	.	CASSLRWEKYQETQYF	TGTGCCAGCAGCCTCCGTTGGGAGAAGTACCAAGAGACCCAGTACTTC
TRBJ2-1	.	TRBV5-1	TRBD1	CASSLVRGSYIEQFF	TGCGCCAGCAGCTTGGTCAGGGGGTCCTACATTGAGCAGTTCTTC
TRBJ1-5	many	TRBV29-1	.	CSVVAGGNQPQHF	TGCAGCGTTGTAGCAGGGGGCAATCAGCCCCAGCATTTT
TRBJ1-6	.	TRBV4-3	.	CASSQDPTGGSPLHF	TGCGCCAGCAGCCAAGACCCCACCGGAGGTTCACCCCTCCACTTT
TRBJ2-2	.	TRBV11-2	TRBD1	CASSLTGQGAGELFF	TGTGCCAGCAGCTTAACGGGACAGGGGGCCGGGGAGCTGTTTTTT
TRBJ1-6	many	TRBV12-3/TRBV12-4	.	CASSVGAPYSPLHF	TGTGCCAGCAGTGTAGGGGCCCCCTATTCACCCCTCCACTTT
TRBJ2-7	few	TRBV7-9	TRBD2	CASSLALLAGVQYF	TGTGCCAGCAGCTTAGCGCTTCTAGCGGGGGTGCAGTACTTC
TRBJ1-5	many	TRBV5-1	.	CASSLDSLNQPQHF	TGCGCCAGCAGCTTGGACAGTCTCAATCAGCCCCAGCATTTT
TRBJ2-5	.	TRBV7-2	.	CASSSLIPTQYF	TGTGCCAGCAGCTCCCTTATACCAACCCAGTACTTC
TRBJ2-7	many	TRBV20-1	.	CSTGDAGEQYF	TGCAGTACGGGGGACGCTGGGGAGCAGTACTTC
TRBJ2-7	.	TRBV12-3/TRBV12-4	TRBD1	CASSFIVPQGAVYEQYF	TGTGCCAGCAGTTTTATCGTGCCACAGGGGGCGGTCTACGAGCAGTACTTC
TRBJ1-2	.	TRBV6-5	.	CASSYSGGSGGYTF	TGTGCCAGCAGTTACTCGGGCGGTTCAGGAGGCTACACCTTC
TRBJ2-1	few	TRBV7-2	.	CASSLRGAFHEQFF	TGTGCCAGCAGCTTGAGGGGGGCCTTTCATGAGCAGTTCTTC
TRBJ2-5	many	TRBV7-2	TRBD1	CASSLQGQETQYF	TGTGCCAGCAGTTTACAGGGGCAAGAGACCCAGTACTTC
TRBJ1-1	.	TRBV5-1	.	CASSAGSPEAFF	TGCGCCAGCAGCGCCGGATCCCCTGAAGCTTTCTTT
TRBJ2-7	many	TRBV20-1	.	CSARAGSYEQYF	TGCAGTGCTAGAGCAGGGTCCTACGAGCAGTACTTC
TRBJ2-4	.	TRBV7-9	.	CASSLPGQAF	TGTGCCAGCAGCTTACCGGGACAAGCCTTC
TRBJ2-2	.	TRBV20-1	.	CSARFIGNTGELFF	TGCAGTGCTAGATTTATCGGAAACACCGGGGAGCTGTTTTTT